This TCR beta chain was obtained from a study of T cells after yellow fever vaccination (dated by TCRdb to between 2018 and 2021). In terms of the full investigation: The SMART-Seq v4 Ultra Low Input RNA kit was used to prepare libraries from fractions with low cell numbers. To follow T-cell clones before and after both primary and booster YFV17D yellow fever vaccination, bulk TCR alpha and beta repertoires underwent longitudinal sequencing. The cohort comprised two healthy male donors, one aged 18 to 30 and one aged 30 to 40 years. Blood samples were taken at several timepoints before and after primary and secondary immunization, and bulk PBMC replicates and cell subsets were isolated. The paper as a whole reports these results and caveats: Computational filtering was required because FACS-sorted repertoires could contain abundant contaminating clonotypes from the bulk population. A small share of clonotypes occurred in both CD4 and CD8 compartments, likely arising from convergent recombination. Most clones expanded after primary vaccination (about 96% of CD4 and about 85% of CD8) were re-detected after the booster, suggesting that broad memory maintenance occurred. The study included only a couple of donors, which limits how far the findings can be generalized. The secondary T-cell response was found to be weaker but faster than the primary response, with a peak reached on day 5 rather than on day 15.

From its cysteine to its phenylalanine, the CDR3 spans 15 amino acids. CDR3 DNA only is kept here, 45 bases in frame from base 1. The germline V gene provides CDR1 SGHAT and CDR2 FQNNGV. Trimming takes 6 bases off V and 4 bases off J; junction bases not matched to a gene: 6. Synthesis of TCR cDNA relied on 5'RACE template switching, a step that introduced a universal primer site along with unique molecular identifiers. cDNA synthesis was primed from both the TCR alpha and TCR beta constant segments. Libraries were amplified in two PCR steps, with sample barcodes and sequencing adapters added in the second step. Sequencing of the libraries was done on either Illumina HiSeq 2500 (2x100 bp) or NovaSeq (2x150 bp). In the source study's methods: MIGEC handled demultiplexing of reads and collapsing into UMI consensus sequences, while MiXCR performed V(D)J alignment. Vaccine-responding clonotypes were identified with edgeR using replicate PBMC samples, with FDR below 0.01 and a log2 fold change above 5 up to day 15 being required. Bulk clonotypes were assigned CD4 or CD8 identity according to which sequenced CD4 or CD8 repertoire held them at higher abundance. The public reads were quality trimmed at Q25 with fastp and then assembled into clones with MiXCR by TCRdb, keeping productive beta chains. Each record represents a unique CDR3 protein, reported with the most common genes and DNA among its rows. TCRdb's processing, not the authors', yielded these V and J calls. The sample profile shows around 140,000 distinct CDR3 sequences; 6.6% of them were found once. The top ten clones comprise over 0.55% of the sample.

This clonotype occurred many times. Its antigen is not yet known. No much larger clonotype is one base removed from it; base qualities were not supplied. The treatment or condition label for this specimen denotes: live attenuated yellow fever vaccine strain. A standard Ficoll-Paque protocol was used to isolate PBMCs from peripheral blood. Dynabeads CD4 and CD8 positive selection kits were used to isolate CD4 and CD8 T-cell fractions. RNA was extracted with TriZol from bulk PBMCs, CD4 and CD8 fractions, and dextramer-positive and dextramer-negative fractions. This receptor chain uses TRBV11-2 and TRBJ2-2; TRBD2 lines up with 9 middle nucleotides. This material consisted of CD4+ T cells sorted from PBMCs, taken 10 days after the yellow fever booster vaccination. The receptor was derived from a man under 40 who received the YFV17D yellow fever vaccine. The CDR3 protein is CASRRSGSTTGELFF. The DNA sequence is TGTGCCAGCAGACGTAGCGGGAGTACCACCGGGGAGCTGTTTTTT.